Shown below are 31 T cell receptor beta chains from a single sample sequenced in a study of blood T cell repertoires in COVID-19. Some clones are missing from TCRdb's copy, which holds only in-frame ones; the method was immunoSEQ multiplex PCR. The data show roughly 230,000 clones, approximately 90% seen once. Source material: peripheral blood. These receptors came from a man aged 70-80 years with acute or convalescent COVID-19.

CDR3 DNA: TGCAGCGCCCTTCAAAACTATGACTCCTACGAGCAGTACTTC. This translates into CSALQNYDSYEQYF. V gene TRBV29-1 combines with J gene TRBJ2-7; the D is unclear. V dropped 7 bases and J dropped 0 bases, with 16 bases sitting between them. Germline-derived CDR1 and CDR2 are SQVTM and ANQGSEA. The CDR3 consists of 14 residues.

This clone was observed a single time. The CDR3 loop reads CASSQGLAPRGDTQYF. In DNA form, the CDR3 reads TGCGCCAGCAGCCAGGGACTAGCGCCAAGGGGGGATACGCAGTATTTT. The genes are TRBV5-1 and TRBJ2-3, with 10 positions matching TRBD2. CDR3 length: 16 amino acids. V shed 4 bases and J 6 bases; nucleotides not matched to a gene: 11. The germline CDR1 and CDR2 sequences are SGHRS and YFSETQ. The full variable domain, in which reference TRBV5-1 and TRBJ2-3 provide the parts outside the CDR3, is KAGVTQTPRYLIKTRGQQVTLSCSPISGHRSVSWYQQTPGQGLQFLFEYFSETQRNKGNFPGRFSGRQFSNSRSEMNVSTLELGDSALYLCASSQGLAPRGDTQYFGPGTRLTVL.

This clone was counted once. The V call is TRBV9, the J call TRBJ1-3, with D possibly TRBD1 on 6 matching bases. Deletions cut 1 base from V and 2 bases from J, with 7 bases between. Germline V gene data show CDR1 as SGDLS and CDR2 as YYNGEE. The CDR3 consists of 14 residues. CDR3 nucleotides: TGTGCCAGCAGCGTACAGGGGACTGGAAACACCATATATTTT. Protein sequence: CASSVQGTGNTIYF. Complete variable domain (other parts from reference TRBV9 and TRBJ1-3): DSGVTQTPKHLITATGQRVTLRCSPRSGDLSVYWYQQSLDQGLQFLIQYYNGEERAKGNILERFSAQQFPDLHSELNLSSLELGDSALYFCASSVQGTGNTIYFGEGSWLTVV.

The rearrangement links TRBV29-1 to TRBJ2-1; 13 positions match TRBD2. The CDR3 has 13 amino acids. The V gene end was trimmed by 7 bases and the J gene end by 7 bases; junction bases not matched to a gene: 4. Germline V gives CDR1 SQVTM, CDR2 ANQGSEA. The CDR3 is CSGTSGRINEQFF. The CDR3 DNA follows: TGCAGCGGGACTAGCGGGAGAATAAATGAGCAGTTCTTC.

This sequence joins TRBV9 and TRBJ2-5; no reliable D call. The V and J ends lost 4 bases and 5 bases respectively, with 15 bases between them. CDR3 size: 14 residues. The V gene's germline CDR1 is SGDLS and CDR2 YYNGEE. The CDR3 region is CASSPTGLGETQYF. The DNA for the CDR3 is TGTGCCAGCAGCCCCACGGGTCTTGGGGAGACCCAGTACTTC.

The chain uses TRBV12-3 or TRBV12-4 and TRBJ2-7, with D hard to call. The CDR3 is 13 residues long. V lost 8 bases to trimming and J lost 2 bases, with 13 bases between them. In nucleotides, the CDR3 is TGTGCCAGCGCCCGCTGGGCCACCTACGAGCAGTACTTC. Protein sequence: CASARWATYEQYF.

J is TRBJ1-1 and V is TRBV6-1; tentatively, D is TRBD1 (5 bases). Trimming removed 4 bases at V and 4 bases at J, with 22 bases between. The CDR3 contains 17 residues. Germline V gene sequence: CDR1 MNHNS, CDR2 SASEGT. The CDR3 reads CASSASPLQVLGTEAFF. Here the CDR3 DNA reads TGTGCCAGCAGTGCCTCTCCGTTACAGGTCCTTGGCACTGAAGCTTTCTTT.

This sequence joins TRBV27 and TRBJ1-2; D is unclear. The CDR3 length is 12 residues. V lost 5 bases and J 0 bases, leaving 4 bases between the germline ends. From germline, CDR1 is MNHEY and CDR2 SMNVEV (reference sequence). CDR3: CASSRTNYGYTF. CDR3 bases: TGTGCCAGCAGTCGTACTAACTATGGCTACACCTTC.

The chain joins TRBV19 to TRBJ1-2; D not certain. Deletions cut 3 bases from V and 2 bases from J, with 7 bases between. The CDR3 is 13 amino acids. CDR1 and CDR2 from the germline V gene are LNHDA and SQIVND (reference sequence). CDR3 loop: CASSILENYGYTF. CDR3 DNA sequence: TGTGCCAGTAGTATTTTGGAGAACTATGGCTACACCTTC.

The chain is built from TRBV19 and TRBJ1-4; D unresolved. The germline V gene has CDR1 LNHDA and CDR2 SQIVND (reference sequence). Trimming shortened V by 2 bases and J by 7 bases, and 17 bases separated the two germline ends. CDR3 length: 16 amino acids. The CDR3 region is CASSIISGPRGEKLFF. Written as DNA, the CDR3 is TGTGCCAGTAGTATAATATCGGGTCCACGGGGTGAAAAACTGTTTTTT.

This clone was counted between two and nine times. The chain has TRBV7-9 and TRBJ1-2, with 8 bases fitting TRBD1. There are 13 residues in the CDR3. V lost 5 bases to trimming and J lost 6 bases; unmatched junction nucleotides: 5. Germline V lookup: CDR1 SEHNR, CDR2 FQNEAQ (reference sequence). CDR3 region: CASSQDRVHGYTF. The CDR3 DNA is TGTGCCAGCAGCCAGGACAGGGTCCATGGCTACACCTTC.

CDR3 amino acids: CASSLASAYEQFF. CDR3 bases: TGTGCCAGCAGCTTAGCGTCAGCGTATGAGCAGTTCTTC. This chain links TRBV7-6 with TRBJ2-1; D uncertain. Germline CDR1 and CDR2: SGHVS and FNYEAQ. The germline V and J ends were trimmed by 0 bases and 8 bases, with 8 bases remaining between them. The CDR3 totals 13 residues.

CDR3 loop: CASTPGVEQYF. The CDR3 DNA sequence: TGTGCCAGCACCCCCGGTGTCGAGCAGTACTTC. The chain joins TRBV28 to TRBJ2-7; D is uncertain. CDR1 is MDHEN, CDR2 SYDVKM, per germline. The CDR3 sequence is 11 residues long. Trimming stripped 7 bases from V and 6 bases from J, with 10 bases between. The variable domain in full, with the rest retrieved from reference TRBV28 and TRBJ2-7, is DVKVTQSSRYLVKRTGEKVFLECVQDMDHENMFWYRQDPGLGLRLIYFSYDVKMKEKGDIPEGYSVSREKKERFSLILESASTNQTSMYLCASTPGVEQYFGPGTRLTVT.

V gene TRBV5-1 combines with J gene TRBJ1-1, with 8 bases matching TRBD1. J lost 3 bases, V lost 0 bases, and 7 bases had no gene match. Germline V gene lookup returns CDR1 SGHRS and CDR2 YFSETQ. The CDR3 covers 16 residues. The CDR3 bases are TGCGCCAGCAGCTTGGACCCAGGGGGCGCGGACACTGAAGCTTTCTTT. Translation: CASSLDPGGADTEAFF.

The chain employs TRBV3-1 (or the pseudogene TRBV3-2) and TRBJ2-7; the match to TRBD1 covers 11 bases. V lost 4 bases to trimming and J lost 9 bases; unmatched junction nucleotides: 2. The CDR3 sequence is 12 residues long. Germline V gene sequence: CDR1 LGHDT, CDR2 YNNKEL (reference sequence). CDR3: CASSLGQGAQYF. The CDR3 DNA sequence: TGTGCCAGCAGCCTCGGACAGGGGGCGCAGTACTTC.

This chain links TRBV7-2 with TRBJ1-5; TRBD1 matches at 8 bases. CDR3 size: 15 residues. Unmatched junction bases numbered 0, after V lost 1 base and J lost 1 base. In germline, CDR1 is SGHTA, CDR2 FQGNSA. The CDR3 sequence is CASSLDRGSNQPQHF. CDR3 nucleotides: TGTGCCAGCAGCTTAGACAGGGGGAGCAATCAGCCCCAGCATTTT.

V and J are TRBV21-1 and TRBJ1-1; TRBD1 was called by the table and not checked on the DNA. TRBV21-1 is noted as a pseudogene. The CDR3 runs 15 residues. The CDR3 loop is CASSRYSRENTEAFF. The CDR3 nucleotides read TGTGCCAGCAGCAGATACTCCAGGGAGAACACTGAAGCTTTCTTT.

V and J are TRBV30 and TRBJ1-3; no definite D call. This CDR3 region has 12 residues. Germline CDR1 GTSNPN, CDR2 SVGIG (reference sequence). V dropped 4 bases and J dropped 0 bases, with 4 bases sitting between them. Here the CDR3 reads CAWTGSGNTIYF. CDR3 bases: TGTGCCTGGACAGGCTCTGGAAACACCATATATTTT.

This clone has a single count. V gene TRBV19 combines with J gene TRBJ2-1; 9 bases line up with TRBD2. Trimming cost V 2 bases and J 4 bases; bases outside gene matches: 3. Germline-derived CDR1 and CDR2 are LNHDA and SQIVND (reference sequence). The CDR3 loop spans 15 amino acids. As DNA, the CDR3 is TGTGCCAGTAGTATACGACTAGCGGAATACAATGAGCAGTTCTTC. Translated: CASSIRLAEYNEQFF.

The chain links TRBV3-1 (or the pseudogene TRBV3-2) to TRBJ2-7; TRBD2 matches 8 bases. Trimming cost V 1 base and J 10 bases; bases outside gene matches: 3. This CDR3 region has 12 residues. In germline, CDR1 is LGHDT, CDR2 YNNKEL (reference sequence). CDR3 bases: TGTGCCAGCAGCCAAGCGGGGGGGGCCCAGTACTTC. It is translated as CASSQAGGAQYF.

This chain links TRBV5-6 with TRBJ1-5; tentatively, D is TRBD1 (6 bases). Trimming took off 3 bases at V and 7 bases at J, with 17 bases between the two ends. Per germline, CDR1 SGHDT and CDR2 YYEEEE. There are 15 residues in the CDR3. The CDR3 bases are TGTGCCAGCAGCTCAATACAGGGAAGAGGCCAGCCCCAGCATTTT. This gives the protein CASSSIQGRGQPQHF.

V usage is TRBV30 and J usage is TRBJ2-7; D not resolved. CDR1 is GTSNPN and CDR2 is SVGIG in the germline V gene (reference sequence). Trimming pared 2 bases from V and 3 bases from J, leaving 11 bases between. The CDR3 covers 13 residues. The DNA of the CDR3 is TGTGCCTGGAGTCGAAAGCCTGACTACGAGCAGTACTTC. As protein: CAWSRKPDYEQYF.

This chain connects TRBV7-9 to TRBJ2-1; 9 bases line up with TRBD2. Germline CDR1 reads SEHNR; CDR2 reads FQNEAQ (reference sequence). After removal of 4 bases from V and 10 bases from J, the junction contained 14 bases not matched to a gene. The CDR3 sequence is 16 residues long. The CDR3 spells CASSSRLADKAREQFF. CDR3 nucleotides: TGTGCCAGCAGCTCCCGACTAGCGGACAAGGCAAGGGAGCAGTTCTTC.

The rearrangement links TRBV10-3 to TRBJ1-5; tentative D call: TRBD1 (6 bases). This CDR3 is 14 amino acids long. CDR1 ENHRY and CDR2 SYGVKD come from the germline V gene. V was pared by 6 bases and J by 3 bases, with 12 bases between. CDR3 bases: TGTGCCATCAGCCCCAGGGGTACCAATCAGCCCCAGCATTTT. As protein: CAISPRGTNQPQHF.

Only one count was recorded for this clone. The chain carries TRBV13 and TRBJ2-7, with TRBD2 identical over 7 bases. This CDR3 is built from 19 residues. V was pared by 4 bases and J by 3 bases, with 21 bases of the junction left unmatched. CDR1 and CDR2 from the germline V gene are PRHDT and FYEKMQ (reference sequence). The DNA of the CDR3 is TGTGCCAGCAGCTCTCCCCCAGGGACCTTGTGGGGGGGGAGCTACGAGCAGTACTTC. Translating gives CASSSPPGTLWGGSYEQYF.

The chain has TRBV15 and TRBJ1-2; 7 nucleotides line up with TRBD1. V lost 5 bases and J lost 4; bases outside the gene matches: 7. Germline-derived CDR1 and CDR2 are LNHNV and YYDKDF (reference sequence). The CDR3 has 14 amino acids. CDR3 region: CATSAFRDSYGYTF. In nucleotides, the CDR3 is TGTGCCACCAGCGCATTCCGGGACAGCTATGGCTACACCTTC.

The genes are TRBV4-1 and TRBJ2-7; 7 nucleotides agree with TRBD2. This CDR3 spans 14 amino acids. The germline V gene encodes CDR1 MGHRA and CDR2 YSYEKL. Unmatched junction bases numbered 6, after V lost 7 bases and J lost 0 bases. The CDR3 nucleotides read TGCGCCAGCACCCTTGGCGGGAGCTCCTACGAGCAGTACTTC. This sequence encodes CASTLGGSSYEQYF.

The CDR3 coding sequence is TGTGCCAGCAGCTTAGGACAGACCTCTGGGGCCAACGTCCTGACTTTC. Its protein product is CASSLGQTSGANVLTF. The rearrangement links TRBV7-9 to TRBJ2-6; tentatively, D is TRBD1 (5 bases). With 1 base removed from V and 0 bases from J, the gap between germline ends came to 7 bases. This CDR3 comprises 16 residues. The germline gives CDR1 SEHNR, CDR2 FQNEAQ (reference sequence).

The chain links TRBV3-1 (or the pseudogene TRBV3-2) to TRBJ1-2; 8 bases line up with TRBD1. In germline, CDR1 is LGHDT, CDR2 YNNKEL (reference sequence). There are 15 residues in the CDR3. J gave up 4 bases and V 0 bases, and 4 bases lay outside the gene matches. The CDR3 DNA reads as TGTGCCAGCAGCCAAGACGGGACAGGATTCTATGGCTACACCTTC. The encoded protein is CASSQDGTGFYGYTF.

The chain combines TRBV5-6 with TRBJ2-3; 8 bases line up with TRBD2. The CDR3 has 16 amino acids. From germline, CDR1 is SGHDT and CDR2 YYEEEE. The junction had 11 bases not matched to a gene; V was cut back by 4 bases and J by 4 bases. The CDR3 loop reads CASSPDYQRESDTQYF. The CDR3 DNA sequence: TGTGCCAGCAGCCCCGACTACCAGCGGGAGTCAGATACGCAGTATTTT.

The chain carries TRBV27 and TRBJ1-6; 9 bases align to TRBD1. The CDR3 extends over 15 amino acids. V was pared by 3 bases and J by 9 bases, with 6 bases of the junction left unmatched. The germline CDR1 and CDR2 sequences are MNHEY and SMNVEV (reference sequence). DNA of the CDR3: TGTGCCAGCAGTTTGCGACAGGGGGGAGGTTCACCCCTCCACTTT. Translated, it gives CASSLRQGGGSPLHF.